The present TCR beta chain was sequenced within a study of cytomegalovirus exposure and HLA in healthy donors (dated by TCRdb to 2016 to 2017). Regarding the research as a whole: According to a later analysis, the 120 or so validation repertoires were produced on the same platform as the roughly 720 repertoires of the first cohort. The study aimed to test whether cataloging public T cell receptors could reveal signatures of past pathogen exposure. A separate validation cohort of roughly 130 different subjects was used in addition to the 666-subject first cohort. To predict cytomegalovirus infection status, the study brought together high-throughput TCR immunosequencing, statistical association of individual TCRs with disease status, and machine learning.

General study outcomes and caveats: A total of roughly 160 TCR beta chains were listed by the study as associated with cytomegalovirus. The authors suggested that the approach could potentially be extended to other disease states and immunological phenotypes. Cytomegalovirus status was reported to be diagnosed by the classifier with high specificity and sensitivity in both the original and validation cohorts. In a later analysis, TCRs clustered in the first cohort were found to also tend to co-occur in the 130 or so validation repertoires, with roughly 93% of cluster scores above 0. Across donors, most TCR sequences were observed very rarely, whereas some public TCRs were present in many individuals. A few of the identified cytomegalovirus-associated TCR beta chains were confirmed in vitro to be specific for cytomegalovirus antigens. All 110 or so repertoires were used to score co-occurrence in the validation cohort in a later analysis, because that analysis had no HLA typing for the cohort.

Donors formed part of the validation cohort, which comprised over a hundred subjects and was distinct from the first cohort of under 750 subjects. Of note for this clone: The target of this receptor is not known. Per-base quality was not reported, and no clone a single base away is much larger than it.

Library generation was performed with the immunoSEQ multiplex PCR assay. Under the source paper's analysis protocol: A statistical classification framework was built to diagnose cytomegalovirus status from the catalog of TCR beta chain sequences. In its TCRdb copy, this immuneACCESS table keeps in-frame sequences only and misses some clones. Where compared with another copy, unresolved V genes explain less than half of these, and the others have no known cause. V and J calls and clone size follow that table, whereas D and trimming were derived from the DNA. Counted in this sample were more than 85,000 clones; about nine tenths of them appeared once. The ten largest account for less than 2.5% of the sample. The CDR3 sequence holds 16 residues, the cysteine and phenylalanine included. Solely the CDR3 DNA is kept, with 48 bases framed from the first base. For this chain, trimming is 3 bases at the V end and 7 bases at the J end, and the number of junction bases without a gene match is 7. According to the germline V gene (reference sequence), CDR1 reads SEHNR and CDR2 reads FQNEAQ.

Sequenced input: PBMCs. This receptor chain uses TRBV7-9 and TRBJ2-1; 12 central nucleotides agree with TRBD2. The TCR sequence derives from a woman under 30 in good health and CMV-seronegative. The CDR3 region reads CASSFSSGGARNEQFF. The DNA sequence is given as TGTGCCAGCAGCTTTTCTAGCGGGGGGGCGAGGAATGAGCAGTTCTTC.